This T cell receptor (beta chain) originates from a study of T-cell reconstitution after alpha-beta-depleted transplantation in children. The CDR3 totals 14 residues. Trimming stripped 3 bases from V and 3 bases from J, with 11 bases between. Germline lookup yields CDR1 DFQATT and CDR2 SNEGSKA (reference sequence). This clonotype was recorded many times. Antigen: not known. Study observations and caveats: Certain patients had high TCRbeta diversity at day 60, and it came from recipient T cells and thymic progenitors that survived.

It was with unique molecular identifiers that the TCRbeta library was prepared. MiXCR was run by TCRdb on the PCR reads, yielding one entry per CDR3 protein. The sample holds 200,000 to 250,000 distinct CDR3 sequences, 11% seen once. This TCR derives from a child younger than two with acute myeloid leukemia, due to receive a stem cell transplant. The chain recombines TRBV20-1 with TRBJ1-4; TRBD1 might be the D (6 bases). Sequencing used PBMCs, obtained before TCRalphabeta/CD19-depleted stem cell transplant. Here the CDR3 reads CSASQGPANEKLFF. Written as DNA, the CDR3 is TGCAGTGCTAGCCAGGGGCCGGCTAATGAAAAACTGTTTTTT.